Each of the 3 T cell receptor beta chains below was sequenced from the same sample in a study of cytomegalovirus exposure and HLA in healthy donors. The primer mix had 60 Vbeta and 13 Jbeta primers. Method: immunoSEQ multiplex PCR; TCRdb's copy keeps in-frame clones and lacks some. The table records about 130,000 clones, about 78% of them present only once. The sequenced sample consisted of PBMCs. Receptor source: a female donor in good health and CMV-seronegative.

The V and J genes are TRBV9 and TRBJ1-6; D is unclear. The V and J ends lost 3 bases and 0 bases respectively, with 4 bases between them. Germline V lookup: CDR1 SGDLS, CDR2 YYNGEE. The CDR3 totals 14 residues. CDR3: CASSAVSYNSPLHF. The CDR3 DNA follows: TGTGCCAGCAGCGCGGTCTCCTATAATTCACCCCTCCACTTT. The whole variable domain, filled in from reference TRBV9 and TRBJ1-6, reads DSGVTQTPKHLITATGQRVTLRCSPRSGDLSVYWYQQSLDQGLQFLIQYYNGEERAKGNILERFSAQQFPDLHSELNLSSLELGDSALYFCASSAVSYNSPLHFGNGTRLTVT.

Concerning this clone itself: One end of the junction varies from germline; a read error may be responsible. V usage is TRBV11-3 and J usage is TRBJ2-6; D possibly corresponds to TRBD1 (5 bases). The CDR3 extends over 16 amino acids. Germline V CDR1 and CDR2: SGHNT, YENEEA. This chain's CDR3 is CASSPRQTSGANGLTF. The CDR3 coding sequence is TGTGCCAGCAGCCCCCGACAGACTTCTGGGGCCAACGGCCTGACTTTC.

The V call is TRBV7-9, the J call TRBJ1-6; tentatively, D is TRBD1 (5 bases). The CDR3 is 19 residues long. The V end was cut by 5 bases, the J end by 8 bases, with 28 bases between. Germline CDR1 SEHNR, CDR2 FQNEAQ (reference sequence). The CDR3 here is CASSVAGGGAQSSDSPLHF. In DNA, the CDR3 is TGTGCCAGCAGCGTGGCCGGGGGGGGTGCCCAATCAAGTGATTCACCCCTCCACTTT.